The rows below give T cell receptor beta chains drawn from one sample of a study of OX40 agonist ivuxolimab in advanced cancers. The assay was immunoSEQ multiplex PCR, and TCRdb's table has in-frame clones only and misses some. This sample has 90,000 to 100,000 clones, with about 80% found just once. Sequences were derived from CD4+ or CD8+ T cells sorted from blood, sampled in a trial of the OX40 agonist ivuxolimab. These receptors were obtained from an adult with an advanced solid tumor such as melanoma, head and neck, liver or kidney cancer. Each CDR3 is given with its conserved first and last residue. A D gene is named only where the DNA matches it firmly. Some rows have no size entry. The others give once, few or many, or a class for an expanded clone.

TRBV7-2	TRBD1	many	TRBJ1-5	TGTGCCAGCAGCCAGGGACAGGGTAAAGGGCCCCAGCATTTT	CASSQGQGKGPQHF
TRBV5-1	TRBD1	-	TRBJ2-7	TGCGCCAGCAGCTTGGCCGGGGACAGCTACGAGCAGTACTTC	CASSLAGDSYEQYF
TRBV9	TRBD1	-	TRBJ1-1	TGTGCCAGCAGCGTAGGGACCGATCGGCAGGGGGCGGTTGAAGCTTTCTTT	CASSVGTDRQGAVEAFF
TRBV18	TRBD1	-	TRBJ2-7	TGTGCCAGCTCACCGGGGGGACAGGGAATCTACGAGCAGTACTTC	CASSPGGQGIYEQYF
TRBV13	TRBD1	few	TRBJ1-6	TGTGCCAGCAGGATCTTTGGACAGGGTAATTCACCCCTCCACTTT	CASRIFGQGNSPLHF
TRBV5-5	TRBD1	-	TRBJ2-5	TGTGCCAGCAGCCCGTGGGACAGCCAAGAGACCCAGTACTTC	CASSPWDSQETQYF
TRBV4-1	-	few	TRBJ1-1	TGCGCCAGCAGCCAATACGGGGGGAACACTGAAGCTTTCTTT	CASSQYGGNTEAFF
TRBV5-1	TRBD1	-	TRBJ2-5	TGCGCCAGCAGCTTGGACCTATTCAGGGGGGAGACCCAGTACTTC	CASSLDLFRGETQYF
TRBV5-5	-	-	TRBJ1-5	TGTGCCAGCAGCTTGCAGGGCGGCAATCAGCCCCAGCATTTT	CASSLQGGNQPQHF
TRBV5-1	-	once	TRBJ1-4	TGCGCCAGCAGCTTGGATGAAAAACTGTTTTTT	CASSLDEKLFF
TRBV7-3	-	-	TRBJ2-2	TGTGCCAGCAGCTTAGAAAGCGTCACCGGGGAGCTGTTTTTT	CASSLESVTGELFF